The source of this T cell receptor beta chain is a study of T cell responses to AZD1222 COVID-19 vaccine. Findings and limits, study-wide: Two AZD1222 doses significantly raised spike-specific TCR breadth and depth over controls.

This clone was observed many times. Antigen: not known. This table comes from immunoSEQ multiplex PCR, and its TCRdb copy is limited to in-frame clones, with some not included. The repertoire holds over 95,000 clones, with around nine tenths as singletons. V lost 1 base and J lost 0; bases outside the gene matches: 4. CDR3 length equals 16 residues. Germline V CDR1 and CDR2: SGHAT, FQNNGV. This clonotype was obtained from an adult in good health. The starting material was peripheral blood, obtained on day 0 of AZD1222 vaccination. The V gene is TRBV11-2, the J gene TRBJ1-2; 8 nucleotides match TRBD1. CDR3: CASSLVSDRANYGYTF. CDR3 DNA sequence: TGTGCCAGCAGCTTAGTATCGGACAGGGCTAACTATGGCTACACCTTC.